This TCR beta chain was identified in a study of cytomegalovirus exposure and HLA in healthy donors. Overall study: Drawn from HLA-typed donors, tens of millions of unique TCRs were held in an early data release.

Study-wide results and limits: Previously analyzed data showed that most TCR beta V segments were productive at a frequency of about 90% or about 30%. A missense DCLRE1C variant was associated with V- and J-gene trimming of TCR beta chains in a later analysis, and an independent cohort replicated the association. Presence/absence comparisons presumed near-even sequencing depth among donors.

Amplification used 60 Vbeta primers and 13 Jbeta primers. Repertoires were generated with immunoSEQ multiplex PCR, while TCRdb's copy carries only in-frame clones and drops some. Here the sample table reports about 34,000 clones. Details on this clone: The antigen is not known.

The TCR was taken from a woman aged 40 to 50 in good health and CMV-seropositive. Sequencing used PBMCs.

The CDR3 loop is CASSFPPGGTGELFF. CDR3 DNA sequence: TGTGCCAGCAGCTTCCCCCCAGGGGGCACCGGGGAGCTGTTTTTT. This sequence joins TRBV7-9 and TRBJ2-2; 7 bases fit TRBD1. The V and J ends lost 3 bases and 4 bases, in that order; junction bases with no gene match: 5. CDR1 is SEHNR, CDR2 FQNEAQ, per germline (reference sequence). This CDR3 has 15 amino acids.